This entry concerns a single T cell receptor beta chain. The antigen it binds to is not known. Base qualities are not at hand, and no much larger clone is one base apart. Reads for this sample came from an Illumina NovaSeq 6000. TCRalpha and TCRbeta cDNA libraries were built by 5'RACE with constant-segment primers, adding sample barcodes and unique molecular identifiers. RNA was extracted from every sample with Trizol reagent. Library amplification was performed in two PCR steps, and a second sample barcode and Illumina TruSeq adapters were introduced in the second step. Sequencing of libraries was performed on an Illumina NovaSeq with 2 x 150 bp paired-end reads. The study's own analysis went as follows. The reads were demultiplexed and collapsed into UMI-guided consensus sequences using migec v1.2.7. Using mixcr v2.1.11, UMI consensuses were aligned to TRA and TRB V and J templates and then assembled into clonotypes. Expanded or contracted clonotypes were those called significant by both edgeR and NoisET, with noise models trained on biological replicates. For edgeR calls, the cutoffs were a false discovery rate-adjusted p below 0.01 and a log2 fold-change threshold of 1. PCA with hierarchical clustering of max-normalized trajectories of the 1000 most abundant clonotypes was used as exploratory dynamics analysis. Each responding clone was given a CD4 or CD8 phenotype based on the CD4+ and CD8+ repertoires, which had been sequenced separately. Using fastp at Q25 and MiXCR, TCRdb reprocessed the public reads and kept productive beta chains. Each entry is one CDR3 protein sequence, shown with its most common DNA and genes. The V and J calls here are based on TCRdb, not the publication. The sample table holds more than 150,000 distinct CDR3 sequences, of which approximately 10% were seen once. The ten biggest clones cover about 3.8% of the sample.

The sample belongs to a study of T-cell memory formation after mild COVID-19 listed by TCRdb under 2021. A note on the overall study: TCR sequence clusters from the two donors were largely donor specific. In two donors, T-cell clones that expanded and contracted after mild COVID-19 were followed by sequencing TCRalpha and TCRbeta repertoires longitudinally. The cohort comprised two young, previously healthy adult volunteers, one female and one male.

Summary of the overall study and its limitations: SARS-CoV-2 specificity was not confirmed for the second-wave clones peaking on day 37. Only a couple of mild cases were covered by the study, and larger cohorts that include severe cases with pre-infection samples were considered necessary. Contracting CD4+ clones appeared mostly in the CM and EM memory subsets, whereas CD8+ clones were enriched in EMRA. From day 15 to 85, contracting clones showed balanced CD4/CD8 phenotypes, whereas a second wave of clones that expanded from day 15 to 37 leaned towards CD4+. Some responding clones were detected in pre-infection memory, which suggested that pre-existing cross-reactive memory T cells had joined the SARS-CoV-2 response.

Relative to germline, V is missing 4 bases and J is missing 3 bases, with 5 bases of the junction outside any gene match. The germline V gene (reference sequence) yields SEHNR for CDR1 and FQNEAQ for CDR2. The CDR3, from cysteine to phenylalanine, totals 14 residues. This entry keeps only the CDR3 DNA: 42 bases, framed from base 1. Ficoll-Paque density gradient centrifugation was used to isolate PBMCs. This sequence originates from a man aged 18 to 30 who had mild COVID-19 (a few samples of this study predate the infection). The sample titles of this study are shuffled in the database, so cell type and time point are left out; the donor was told from shared clones. The chain is encoded by TRBV7-9 joined to TRBJ2-7, with 8 central nucleotides matching TRBD1. The sequenced sample was PBMCs or a T cell subset sorted from them (not recorded which). The CDR3 protein sequence reads: CASSSGGSVYEQYF. The DNA is as follows: TGTGCCAGCAGCTCAGGGGGCTCGGTCTACGAGCAGTACTTC.